This entry lists 20 T cell receptor beta chains sequenced from one sample in a study of identical twins. TCRdb called the 5' RACE reads again in MiXCR, with one record for every CDR3 protein. The table includes about 700,000 distinct CDR3 sequences, around 8.6% detected once. Another study also made use of these data, one on yellow fever vaccine responses in identical twins.

Material for sequencing was PBMCs. These receptors all come from a woman between 18 and 30 years old in good health.

This clonotype occurred many times. The chain joins TRBV24-1 to TRBJ2-2; D perhaps matches TRBD1 (5 bases). V was cut by 9 bases and J by 2 bases, with 18 bases left in between. This CDR3 contains 16 residues. CDR1 KGHDR and CDR2 SFDVKD come from the germline V gene. CDR3 region: CATGAPSDSNTGELFF. The CDR3 DNA reads TGTGCCACCGGGGCCCCATCAGACAGCAACACCGGGGAGCTGTTTTTT.

This clonotype was counted at least ten times. The chain combines TRBV7-2 with TRBJ2-7; the match to TRBD1 covers 9 bases. The length of the CDR3 is 15 residues. V shed 6 bases, J shed 4 bases, and the junction held 10 bases outside the gene matches. The germline V gene encodes CDR1 SGHTA and CDR2 FQGNSA. CDR3 sequence (DNA): TGTGCCAGCAGTTATGGGACAGGGAATTTTTACGAGCAGTACTTC. Its translation is CASSYGTGNFYEQYF. Complete variable domain (other parts from reference TRBV7-2 and TRBJ2-7): GAGVSQSPSNKVTEKGKDVELRCDPISGHTALYWYRQSLGQGLEFLIYFQGNSAPDKSGLPSDRFSAERTGGSVSTLTIQRTQQEDSAVYLCASSYGTGNFYEQYFGPGTRLTVT.

The rearrangement links TRBV28 to TRBJ2-7; 9 bases are shared with TRBD1. V lost 6 bases, J lost 9 bases, and 9 bases stayed unmatched. The germline gives CDR1 MDHEN, CDR2 SYDVKM. The CDR3 runs to 13 residues. The CDR3, as DNA: TGTGCCAGCAGCTCAACAAGACAGGGGGGGCAGTACTTC. Its translation is CASSSTRQGGQYF.

CDR3 sequence: CASSPWTGEETQYF. The CDR3 region has the DNA TGTGCCAGCTCTCCGTGGACGGGTGAAGAGACCCAGTACTTC. The chain carries TRBV18 and TRBJ2-5; D gene ambiguous. From germline, CDR1 is KGHSH and CDR2 LQKENI. CDR3 length equals 14 residues. Trimming took 6 bases from V and 3 from J, leaving 14 bases between them.

The chain carries TRBV18 and TRBJ2-7; D remains unclear. The CDR3 sequence is 16 residues long. Germline lookup yields CDR1 KGHSH and CDR2 LQKENI. Trimming stripped 1 base from V and 1 base from J, with 14 bases between. The DNA of the CDR3 is TGTGCCAGCTCACCACAGTTAACCCCGACGTCCTACGAGCAGTACTTC. Translating it yields CASSPQLTPTSYEQYF. The complete variable domain, with remaining parts taken from reference TRBV18 and TRBJ2-7, reads NAGVMQNPRHLVRRRGQEARLRCSPMKGHSHVYWYRQLPEEGLKFMVYLQKENIIDESGMPKERFSAEFPKEGPSILRIQQVVRGDSAAYFCASSPQLTPTSYEQYFGPGTRLTVT.

This chain joins TRBV28 and TRBJ2-7; 9 bases fit TRBD2. CDR3 length equals 13 residues. CDR1 is MDHEN and CDR2 is SYDVKM in the germline V gene. The junction had 2 bases not matched to a gene; V was cut back by 6 bases and J by 2 bases. CDR3 sequence (DNA): TGTGCCAGCAGGGGCGGGGGGGCCTACGAGCAGTACTTC. It codes for CASRGGGAYEQYF.

This chain links TRBV15 with TRBJ2-7; D tentatively fits TRBD1 or TRBD2 (5 bases each). Germline V gene data show CDR1 as LNHNV and CDR2 as YYDKDF (reference sequence). This CDR3 has 15 residues. Trimming stripped 7 bases from V and 2 bases from J, with 18 bases between. This CDR3 is CATTSGTMKTYEQYF. The CDR3 DNA reads TGTGCCACCACTTCCGGGACGATGAAGACCTACGAGCAGTACTTC.

This clonotype has ten or more counts. The chain employs TRBV5-1 and TRBJ2-3; 7 positions agree with TRBD2. V shed 4 bases, J shed 2 bases, and the junction held 10 bases outside the gene matches. CDR1 is SGHRS, CDR2 YFSETQ, per germline. This CDR3 has 16 residues. The CDR3 sequence: CASSLKTGGITDTQYF. In nucleotides, the CDR3 is TGCGCCAGCAGCCTAAAGACGGGGGGAATCACAGATACGCAGTATTTT.

This clonotype has just a few counts. The CDR3 spells CASSQDRTGRDGYTF. In DNA form, the CDR3 reads TGTGCCAGCAGCCAAGATCGAACGGGTCGGGATGGCTACACCTTC. The chain carries TRBV14 and TRBJ1-2; D unclear. In germline, CDR1 is SGHDN, CDR2 FVKESK. The CDR3 sequence is 15 residues long. Trimming took 0 bases from V and 6 from J, leaving 14 bases between them.

V is TRBV4-2 and J is TRBJ1-2; no clear D gene. The germline V gene encodes CDR1 LGHNA and CDR2 YNFKEQ. V was clipped by 1 base and J by 3 bases, with 6 bases between them. The CDR3 covers 13 residues. CDR3 region: CASSQVGDYGYTF. Written as DNA, the CDR3 is TGTGCCAGCAGCCAAGTTGGAGACTATGGCTACACCTTC.

As for this clonotype: An end of the junction differs from the germline gene, which may be a read error. The chain combines TRBV12-3 or TRBV12-4 with TRBJ2-2; 7 bases map to TRBD2. This CDR3 spans 17 amino acids. The DNA of the CDR3 is TGTGCCTGCAGTTTTCTCGGGCTAGCGGCGAACACCGGGGAGCTGTTTTTT. Its protein is CACSFLGLAANTGELFF.

This clonotype was seen a few times. The chain employs TRBV30 and TRBJ2-1; 9 nucleotides agree with TRBD1. Looked up from germline, CDR1 is GTSNPN and CDR2 is SVGIG (reference sequence). V shed 1 base and J 5 bases; nucleotides not matched to a gene: 6. CDR3 length equals 15 residues. The CDR3 protein is CAWSDGGQGHNEQFF. CDR3 coding DNA: TGTGCCTGGAGTGACGGGGGACAGGGTCACAATGAGCAGTTCTTC. Combining the CDR3 with reference TRBV30 and TRBJ2-1 gives the whole variable domain SQTIHQWPATLVQPVGSPLSLECTVEGTSNPNLYWYRQAAGRGLQLLFYSVGIGQISSEVPQNLSASRPQDRQFILSSKKLLLSDSGFYLCAWSDGGQGHNEQFFGPGTRLTVL.

A few counts support this clonotype. The rearrangement joins TRBV6-5 to TRBJ2-3; 13 nucleotides line up with TRBD2. The CDR3 has 15 amino acids. CDR1 is MNHEY, CDR2 SVGAGI, per germline. The V segment lost 4 bases and the J segment 8 bases; nucleotides outside the gene matches: 6. The DNA for the CDR3 is TGTGCCAGCAGTTTTGGACTAGCGGGAGTAGGTACGCAGTATTTT. It is translated as CASSFGLAGVGTQYF.

This clonotype was found many times. CDR3 region: CASSRGKNTEAFF. Here the CDR3 DNA reads TGCGCCAGCAGCCGGGGGAAGAACACTGAAGCTTTCTTT. The chain carries TRBV4-3 and TRBJ1-1, with a possible D match to TRBD1 (5 bases). From germline, CDR1 is LGHNA and CDR2 YSLEER. The CDR3 sequence is 13 residues long. V was cut by 4 bases and J by 1 base, with 7 bases left in between.

This clonotype appeared a few times. The V call is TRBV12-3 or TRBV12-4, the J call TRBJ2-2, with D perhaps matching TRBD2 (6 bases). The CDR3 sequence is 16 residues long. Trimming left V 7 bases short and J 5 bases short, with 20 bases between. CDR3 amino acids: CASISVRDWLTGELFF. Here the CDR3 DNA reads TGTGCCAGCATCTCAGTCCGGGACTGGCTTACCGGGGAGCTGTTTTTT.

In its sample, this clonotype was seen many times. This sequence joins TRBV4-3 and TRBJ1-4; D is unresolved. With 0 bases removed from V and 5 bases from J, the gap between germline ends came to 7 bases. From germline, CDR1 is LGHNA and CDR2 YSLEER. This CDR3 has 14 residues. In nucleotides, the CDR3 is TGCGCCAGCAGCCAAGATAGGCTGAATGAAAAACTGTTTTTT. Residues: CASSQDRLNEKLFF.

There are a few counts of this clonotype. The chain employs TRBV11-2 and TRBJ2-1; TRBD2 might be the D (7 bases). CDR3 length: 14 residues. V dropped 3 bases and J dropped 9 bases, with 15 bases sitting between them. Germline CDR1 reads SGHAT; CDR2 reads FQNNGV. CDR3 region: CASSLFAGAGEQFF. The CDR3, as DNA: TGTGCCAGCAGCTTGTTTGCGGGGGCGGGTGAGCAGTTCTTC.

This clonotype was recorded a few times. J is TRBJ2-4 and V is TRBV4-3; D ambiguous. Germline CDR1 is LGHNA and CDR2 is YSLEER. This CDR3 is 15 amino acids long. The V end was cut by 2 bases, the J end by 0 bases, with 8 bases between. The CDR3 sequence is CASSQLDQAKNIQYF. Here the CDR3 DNA reads TGCGCCAGCAGCCAATTGGACCAAGCCAAAAACATTCAGTACTTC.

This clonotype was observed a handful of times. The chain joins TRBV12-3 or TRBV12-4 to TRBJ1-1, with TRBD1 as a possible D gene (6 bases). Deletions cut 4 bases from V and 4 bases from J, with 22 bases between. The CDR3 is made up of 17 amino acids. CDR3 sequence reads: CASSSVAGGAVITEAFF. Here the CDR3 DNA reads TGTGCCAGCAGTTCCGTCGCCGGGGGCGCGGTAATCACTGAAGCTTTCTTT.

The chain joins TRBV6-5 to TRBJ2-7; D may correspond to TRBD1 or TRBD2 (6 bases each). Germline-derived CDR1 and CDR2 are MNHEY and SVGAGI. V was cut by 3 bases and J by 2 bases, with 17 bases left in between. The length of the CDR3 is 16 residues. CDR3 region: CASSYFRGRSTYEQYF. The CDR3 DNA reads TGTGCCAGCAGTTATTTTCGGGGGCGAAGCACCTACGAGCAGTACTTC.